This is a list of T cell receptor beta chains from one sample in a study of blood T cell repertoires in COVID-19. Clones were sequenced by immunoSEQ multiplex PCR, and TCRdb holds only the in-frame ones, with some missing. The table has approximately 89,000 clones, about four fifths seen once. Source material: peripheral blood. The receptors shown here come from a human donor in a cohort sampled during active COVID-19. Both conserved end residues are part of each CDR3. A D gene is named only where the DNA matches it firmly. For some rows the clone size is stated as once, few or many, or as a class when expanded; others skip it.

v_call	clone_size	d_call	j_call	cdr3_nt	cdr3_aa
TRBV18	NA	NA	TRBJ2-6	TGTGCCAGCTCACCACTCCCGTCCTCTGGGGCCAACGTCCTGACTTTC	CASSPLPSSGANVLTF
TRBV2	NA	NA	TRBJ1-5	TGTGCCAGCAGCGGACAGTTTAGTAGCAATCAGCCCCAGCATTTT	CASSGQFSSNQPQHF
TRBV21-1	NA	NA	TRBJ1-1	TGTGCCAGCAGCCACCCCCTCAGAGGCAACACTGAAGCTTTCTTT	CASSHPLRGNTEAFF
TRBV4-2	NA	NA	TRBJ2-7	TGTGCCAGCAGCCAAGAAGGGGGAGCGAGGTACTCAATTCCCTACGAGCAGTACTTC	CASSQEGGARYSIPYEQYF
TRBV28	NA	TRBD1	TRBJ1-2	TGTGCCAGCAGTTCGGCAGGGGGCGCCTGGGGTGGCTACACCTTC	CASSSAGGAWGGYTF
TRBV6-6	NA	TRBD2	TRBJ2-7	TGTGCCAGCAGTTACGGGACTAGCGGGAGGGGGGAGCAGTACTTC	CASSYGTSGRGEQYF
TRBV5-1	NA	NA	TRBJ2-3	TGCGCCAGCAGCTTAGGGACTTTCACAGATACGCAGTATTTT	CASSLGTFTDTQYF
TRBV5-4	NA	TRBD2	TRBJ2-7	TGTGCCAGCAGCCCCGCTAGCGGCCGGGGGAACGAGCAGTACTTC	CASSPASGRGNEQYF
TRBV20-1	NA	NA	TRBJ1-2	TGCAGTGCTAGTCGACAGCCGCTCCTAGGCTACACCTTC	CSASRQPLLGYTF
TRBV5-1	NA	TRBD1	TRBJ1-2	TGCGCCAGCAGCGTGACAGGGGGCGCGGACTATGGCTACACCTTC	CASSVTGGADYGYTF
TRBV30	NA	NA	TRBJ2-1	TGTGCCTGGAGTGTGACGGGACACGAGCAGTTCTTC	CAWSVTGHEQFF
TRBV19	NA	TRBD1	TRBJ1-2	TGTGCCTCACAAGCCGGGACAGGGGGCGCAAAATTGCTTGGCTACACCTTC	CASQAGTGGAKLLGYTF
TRBV28	NA	TRBD2	TRBJ2-7	TGTGCCAGCATCCTGTCTAGCGGGAGTTACGAGCAGTACTTC	CASILSSGSYEQYF
TRBV19	NA	NA	TRBJ1-6	TGTGCCAGTAGCAATCTGGGGGGTGCACCCCTCCACTTT	CASSNLGGAPLHF
TRBV7-9	few	NA	TRBJ1-3	TGTGCCAGCAGCGGCAATGGAAACACCATATATTTT	CASSGNGNTIYF
TRBV19	NA	NA	TRBJ2-4	TGTGCCAGTAGGACCGAGGGTAACATTCAGTACTTC	CASRTEGNIQYF
TRBV11-3	NA	TRBD1	TRBJ2-5	TGTGCCAGCAGCCCAGGAGTACTTCGGGGACAGGGCCAAGAGACCCAGTACTTC	CASSPGVLRGQGQETQYF
TRBV27	NA	NA	TRBJ1-2	TGTGCCAGCAGTTACTCTCCCGCTGGGGTCGGGAGTTGGACCTTC	CASSYSPAGVGSWTF
TRBV20-1	NA	NA	TRBJ2-3	TGCAGTGCTAGTGGCGGCAACCCGGGAGTCGGTACGCAGTATTTT	CSASGGNPGVGTQYF
TRBV2	few	TRBD1	TRBJ1-5	TGTGCCAGCAGCGGACAGGGGGCGGTCCAGCCCCAGCATTTT	CASSGQGAVQPQHF
TRBV5-1	NA	NA	TRBJ1-1	TGCGCCAGCGTTGACAGACCGAACACTGAAGCTTTCTTT	CASVDRPNTEAFF
TRBV19	NA	TRBD2	TRBJ2-2	TGTGCCAGTACACTAGCGAGGGCCGGGGAGCTGTTTTTT	CASTLARAGELFF
TRBV7-9	NA	TRBD1	TRBJ2-7	TGTGCCAGCAGCTTAGACGCCAGGGGGCCCTACGAGCAGTACTTC	CASSLDARGPYEQYF
TRBV7-2	NA	TRBD2	TRBJ2-3	TGTGCCAGCAGCGCGAGGACTAGCCCGGGCACAGATACGCAGTATTTT	CASSARTSPGTDTQYF
TRBV27	NA	TRBD2	TRBJ2-7	TGTGCCAGCAGCCCCAGGAGCGGGAGCTTGCAGTACTTC	CASSPRSGSLQYF
TRBV14	few	NA	TRBJ2-2	TGTGCCAGCAGCCAAGACTCCTACACCGGGGAGCTGTTTTTT	CASSQDSYTGELFF
TRBV5-4	NA	NA	TRBJ2-1	TGTGCCAGCAGCCCTCAGGGGTGGCCCTACAATGAGCAGTTCTTC	CASSPQGWPYNEQFF
TRBV9	NA	NA	TRBJ2-7	TGTGCCAGCAGCGTAGGGCAGGGCGCGTACGAGCAGTACTTC	CASSVGQGAYEQYF
TRBV9	NA	NA	TRBJ2-7	TGTGCCAGCAGCGGAAGCGTTGTGGCCGGCGAGCAGTACTTC	CASSGSVVAGEQYF
TRBV15	NA	TRBD1	TRBJ1-5	TGTGCCACCAGCTTAGGGGGCCGGAGTCAGCCCCAGCATTTT	CATSLGGRSQPQHF
TRBV19	NA	NA	TRBJ2-7	TGTGCCAGTAGTGCCGGACAGCGACTAACCTACGAGCAGTACTTC	CASSAGQRLTYEQYF
TRBV18	NA	NA	TRBJ2-5	TGTGCCAGCTCCCCCGGACAGCAAGAGACCCAGTACTTC	CASSPGQQETQYF
TRBV18	NA	TRBD2	TRBJ2-7	TGTGCCAGCTCCATAGCGGGACTCTACGAGCAGTACTTC	CASSIAGLYEQYF
TRBV12-5	once	TRBD1	TRBJ1-2	TGTGCTAGTGGTCCGCCCGAGACAGGGGCCTATGGCTACACCTTC	CASGPPETGAYGYTF
TRBV28	NA	NA	TRBJ2-7	TGTGCCAGCGTGGTTGGGGGGAGGTCCTACGAGCAGTACTTC	CASVVGGRSYEQYF
TRBV18	NA	NA	TRBJ1-5	TGTGCCAGCTCACTCAATCAGGGATCCAACAATCAGCCCCAGCATTTT	CASSLNQGSNNQPQHF
TRBV10-3	NA	NA	TRBJ2-7	TGTGCCATCAGTGTTTTCCGGGACTCCTCCTACGAGCAGTACTTC	CAISVFRDSSYEQYF
TRBV5-1	NA	TRBD1	TRBJ1-5	TGCGCCAGCAGCGCGACAGGGGGCGGCAATCAGCCCCAGCATTTT	CASSATGGGNQPQHF
TRBV29-1	NA	TRBD1	TRBJ1-3	TGCAGCGTGATTACCGGGACAGTAACTGGAAACACCATATATTTT	CSVITGTVTGNTIYF
TRBV28	NA	NA	TRBJ1-2	TGTGCCAGCAGTCGAGGCAGGGATAACTATGGCTACACCTTC	CASSRGRDNYGYTF
TRBV7-7	NA	TRBD2	TRBJ2-2	TGTGCCAGCAGCCCCAGCGGGAGGGACACCGGGGAGCTGTTTTTT	CASSPSGRDTGELFF
TRBV27	NA	NA	TRBJ1-5	TGTGCCAGCAGTTTATCCCGCGATCAGCCCCAGCATTTT	CASSLSRDQPQHF
TRBV5-8	NA	NA	TRBJ2-5	TGTGCCAGCAGCCGGGGACTCCACCAAGAGACCCAGTACTTC	CASSRGLHQETQYF
TRBV28	NA	NA	TRBJ1-2	TGTGCCAGCAGTTTGAGTACAGCTTATGGCTACACCTTC	CASSLSTAYGYTF
TRBV5-1	NA	TRBD1	TRBJ2-7	TGCGCCAGCAGCTTGGGACAGGGGTCGGAGAACGAGCAGTACTTC	CASSLGQGSENEQYF
TRBV7-3	NA	TRBD1	TRBJ1-4	TGTGCCAGCAGCTCGGGACAGGGGGGAAAACTGTTTTTT	CASSSGQGGKLFF
TRBV3-1/TRBV3-2	NA	NA	TRBJ2-3	TGTGCCAGCAGCCATGGAGGCACAGATACGCAGTATTTT	CASSHGGTDTQYF
TRBV7-7	NA	TRBD1	TRBJ2-7	TGTGCCAGCAGCTTAGTAGGGAGGGACAGGGCCTACGAGCAGTACTTC	CASSLVGRDRAYEQYF
TRBV11-3	NA	TRBD2	TRBJ2-1	TGTGCCAGCAGCCCGAGGGGCGCGGGAGGGACTGAGCAGTTCTTC	CASSPRGAGGTEQFF